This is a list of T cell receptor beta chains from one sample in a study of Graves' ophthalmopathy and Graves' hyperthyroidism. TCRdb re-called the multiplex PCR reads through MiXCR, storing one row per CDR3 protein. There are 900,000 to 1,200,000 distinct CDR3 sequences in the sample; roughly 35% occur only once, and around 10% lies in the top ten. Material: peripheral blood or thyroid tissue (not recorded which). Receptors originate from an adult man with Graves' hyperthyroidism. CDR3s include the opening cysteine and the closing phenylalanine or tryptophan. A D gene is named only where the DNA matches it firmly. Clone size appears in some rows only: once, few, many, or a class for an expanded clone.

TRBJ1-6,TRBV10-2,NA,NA,TGTGCCAGCAGTGAATTGAGGGGCTTAGGTTCACCCCTCCACTTT,CASSELRGLGSPLHF
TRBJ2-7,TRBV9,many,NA,TGTGCCAGCAGCGTAGAGGCGAAGGGGGGTTCGGGGGAGCAGTACTTC,CASSVEAKGGSGEQYF
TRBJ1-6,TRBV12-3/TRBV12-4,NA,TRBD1,TGTGCCAGCAGTTTAGGTTCAGGGACAGAGACACTCCACTTT,CASSLGSGTETLHF
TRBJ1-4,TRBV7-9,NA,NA,TGTGCCAGCAGATTTTCCACCGCGTTGGGTAACGAAAAACTGTTTTTT,CASRFSTALGNEKLFF
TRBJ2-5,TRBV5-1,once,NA,TGCGCCAGCAGCTTGGCCGGGGCTTCGGGGCAAGAGACCCAGTACTTC,CASSLAGASGQETQYF
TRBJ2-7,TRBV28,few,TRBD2,TGTGCCAGCAGTCAACGGGAGGGTCAGAACTTC,CASSQREGQNF
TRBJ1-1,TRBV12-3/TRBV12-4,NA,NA,TGTGCCAGCAGTTTATCGGGGGGCTCTGAAGCTTTCTTT,CASSLSGGSEAFF
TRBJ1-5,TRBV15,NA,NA,TGTGCCACCAGCAGGACAGATGGTAATCAGCCCCAGCATTTT,CATSRTDGNQPQHF
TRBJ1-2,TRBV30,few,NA,TGTGCCTGGAGTGATCCCGGCAGAGACTACACCTTC,CAWSDPGRDYTF
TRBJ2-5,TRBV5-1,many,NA,TGCGCCAGCAGCTTGTTAGGCGGAGCGGGAGAGACCCAGTACTTC,CASSLLGGAGETQYF
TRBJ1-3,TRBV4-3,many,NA,TGCGCCAGCAGCCCGGGACACGACTCTGGAAACACCATATATTTT,CASSPGHDSGNTIYF
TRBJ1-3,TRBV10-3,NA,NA,TGTGCCAGCAGTTCTAATGACAGGACTGGAAACACCATATATTTT,CASSSNDRTGNTIYF
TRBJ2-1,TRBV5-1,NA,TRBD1,TGCGCCAGCGGCGGACAGGAGGATGAGCAGTTCTTC,CASGGQEDEQFF
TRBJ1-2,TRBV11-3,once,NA,TGCGCCAGCAGCCAAGATCCGGGACTCTATGGCTACACCTTC,CASSQDPGLYGYTF
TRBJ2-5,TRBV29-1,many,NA,TGCAGCGCTCACAGGGTTGGAGAGACCCAGTACTTC,CSAHRVGETQYF
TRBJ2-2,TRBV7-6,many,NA,TGTGCCACCCTGAGGAATGAAGGGGGGGCAGGGGAGCTGTTTTTT,CATLRNEGGAGELFF
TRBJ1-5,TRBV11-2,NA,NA,TGTGCCGTAGCCCAGGGAGAGACCCAGCATTTT,CAVAQGETQHF
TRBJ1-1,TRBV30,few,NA,TGTGCCTGGACCCACTTGGGTGGGGCTTTCTTT,CAWTHLGGAFF
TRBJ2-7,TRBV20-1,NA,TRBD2,TGCAGTGCCCAAGGACTAGCGGGAGGCCCCTACGAGCAGTACTTC,CSAQGLAGGPYEQYF
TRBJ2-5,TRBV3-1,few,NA,TGTGCCAGCAGCCAAACGTACCAAGAGACCCAGTACTTC,CASSQTYQETQYF
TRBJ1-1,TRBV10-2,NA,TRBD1,TGCGCCAGCAGTGAGGGGCCCAGTGGGACAGGGGTCACTGAAGCTTTCTTT,CASSEGPSGTGVTEAFF
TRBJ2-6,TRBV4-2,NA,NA,TGTGCCAGCGGCCCTGGGGCCGGGGCCAACGTCCTGACTTTC,CASGPGAGANVLTF
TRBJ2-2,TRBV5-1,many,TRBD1,TGCGCCAGCAGCACCCTCCGACAGGGTTTTGGTAGCGGGGAGCTGTTTTTT,CASSTLRQGFGSGELFF
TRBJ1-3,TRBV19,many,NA,TGTGCCAGCAGACAGGGAAACACCATATATTTT,CASRQGNTIYF
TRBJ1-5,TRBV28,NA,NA,TGTGCCAGCAGTGCCCGACAGGCCAGCAATCAGCCCCAGCATTTT,CASSARQASNQPQHF
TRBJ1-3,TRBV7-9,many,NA,TGTGCCAGCAGCCCACGCACAGGGATCGGAAACACCATATATTTT,CASSPRTGIGNTIYF
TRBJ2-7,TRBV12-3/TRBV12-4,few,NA,TGTGCCAGCAGTATTAAAGGGATCTACGAGCAGTACTTC,CASSIKGIYEQYF
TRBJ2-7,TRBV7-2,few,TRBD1,TGTGCCAGCAGCTCGGCCGGGACAGGGACCTACGGGCAGTACTTC,CASSSAGTGTYGQYF
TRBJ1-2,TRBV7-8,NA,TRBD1,TGTGCCAGCAGCTTAAGGACAGGGAACTACTATGGCTACACCTTC,CASSLRTGNYYGYTF
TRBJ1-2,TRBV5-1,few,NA,TGCGCCAGCACCCCGGGTGGGGGGCGAGGAGACTATGGCTACACCTTC,CASTPGGGRGDYGYTF
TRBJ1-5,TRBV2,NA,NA,TGTGCCAGCGGCCGGGGGAATAGCAATCAGCCCCAGCATTTT,CASGRGNSNQPQHF
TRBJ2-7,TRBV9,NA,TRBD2,TGCGCCAGCAGTGCCGGACTAGCGGGAGGACAGCAGTACTTC,CASSAGLAGGQQYF
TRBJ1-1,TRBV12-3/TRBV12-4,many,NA,TGTGCCAGCAGTCCCGGTGCGTCTGCTGAAGCTTTCTTT,CASSPGASAEAFF
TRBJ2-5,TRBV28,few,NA,TGTGCCAGCAGTCCAAACCCTCGGGACCCCTGGGGAAAGACCCAGTACTTC,CASSPNPRDPWGKTQYF
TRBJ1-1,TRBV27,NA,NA,TGTGCCAGCAGCTCTATTGAAGCTGTTGGGGGGCAAGCTTTCTTT,CASSSIEAVGGQAFF
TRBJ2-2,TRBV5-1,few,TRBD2,TGCGCCAGCAGCTCCGATGGGGGGGGCACCGGGGAGCTGTTTTTT,CASSSDGGGTGELFF
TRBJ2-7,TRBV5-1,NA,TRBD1,TGCGCCAGTACCGGGACAGGGGACCACGAGCAGTACTTC,CASTGTGDHEQYF
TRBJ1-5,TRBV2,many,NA,TGTGCCAGCAGGGCGGACAGAACCAATCAGCCCCAGCATTTT,CASRADRTNQPQHF
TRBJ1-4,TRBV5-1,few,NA,TGCGCCAGCAGCTTGTCTGCCAGTGATAATGAAAAACTGTTTTTT,CASSLSASDNEKLFF
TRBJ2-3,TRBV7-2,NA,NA,TGTGCCAGCAGCGGGGGCAGTTGGCGCACAGATACGCAGTATTTT,CASSGGSWRTDTQYF
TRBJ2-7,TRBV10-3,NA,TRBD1,TGTGCCAGCAGTCCGTCGGACAGGGGCGGATGGGACGAGCAGTACTTC,CASSPSDRGGWDEQYF
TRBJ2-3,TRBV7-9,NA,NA,TGTGCCAGCAGCTTGGTGCCTCCTGGGACAGATACGCAGTATTTT,CASSLVPPGTDTQYF
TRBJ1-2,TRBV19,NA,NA,TGTGCCAGTAGTATAGAGACAGGTAATTCCGGCTACACCTTC,CASSIETGNSGYTF
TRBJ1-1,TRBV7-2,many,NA,TGTGCCAGCAGCTCGCCCCAGGGAACCATGAACACTGAAGCTTTCTTT,CASSSPQGTMNTEAFF
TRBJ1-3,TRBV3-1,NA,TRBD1,TGTGCCAGCAGCCTCCAAGGACAGGCAAACTCTGGAAACACCATATATTTT,CASSLQGQANSGNTIYF
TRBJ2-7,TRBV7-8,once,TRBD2,TGTGCCAGCAGCTTAGCTGCGGGAGTCGGCGAGCAGTACTTC,CASSLAAGVGEQYF
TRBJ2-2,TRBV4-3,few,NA,TGCGCCAGCAGCCACATGGGGGGAGCCCGCACCACCGGGGAGCTGTTTTTT,CASSHMGGARTTGELFF
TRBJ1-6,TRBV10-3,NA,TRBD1,TGTGCCATCAGTTCCCAGGGGACAGCTAATTCACCCCTCCACTTT,CAISSQGTANSPLHF
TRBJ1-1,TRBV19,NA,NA,TGTGCCAGTGGTATAGGCACGCACACTGAAGCTTTCTTT,CASGIGTHTEAFF